Below are 5 T cell receptor beta chains sequenced from a single sample in a study of T cell responses to AZD1222 COVID-19 vaccine. TCRdb keeps only in-frame clones here, not all; method: immunoSEQ multiplex PCR. The table records approximately 190,000 clones, roughly 93% of them present only once. Here the sequenced sample was peripheral blood, taken on day 0 of AZD1222 vaccination. These receptor sequences come from an adult in good health.

The chain links TRBV14 to TRBJ2-1, with D possibly TRBD2 on 6 matching bases. Trimming cost V 0 bases and J 8 bases, with 17 bases left between them. The CDR3 is 16 residues long. Germline CDR1 is SGHDN and CDR2 is FVKESK. CDR3 DNA: TGTGCCAGCAGCCAAGAGGCGGGGTTGGTTGACGATGAGCAGTTCTTC. Its translation: CASSQEAGLVDDEQFF.

This chain uses TRBV29-1 with TRBJ2-7, with D possibly matching TRBD1 (6 bases). Germline CDR1 SQVTM, CDR2 ANQGSEA. The V end was cut by 5 bases, the J end by 3 bases, with 14 bases between. The CDR3 loop spans 13 amino acids. The CDR3 DNA reads as TGCAGCGTTCCCGGCAGGGGCGGCTACGAGCAGTACTTC. This gives the protein CSVPGRGGYEQYF.

This clone was seen once. V usage is TRBV2 and J usage is TRBJ2-7; 10 bases are a match to TRBD1. This CDR3 is built from 14 residues. Germline V gene data show CDR1 as SNHLY and CDR2 as FYNNEI. Trimming took 6 bases from V and 1 from J; bases not matched to a gene: 3. CDR3 DNA sequence: TGTGCCAGCAGGACAGGGGGCCTTTCCTACGAGCAGTACTTC. The encoded protein is CASRTGGLSYEQYF. Full variable domain (outside the CDR3, taken from reference TRBV2 and TRBJ2-7): EPEVTQTPSHQVTQMGQEVILRCVPISNHLYFYWYRQILGQKVEFLVSFYNNEISEKSEIFDDQFSVERPDGSNFTLKIRSTKLEDSAMYFCASRTGGLSYEQYFGPGTRLTVT.

The chain recombines TRBV2 with TRBJ2-7, with unresolved D. The CDR3 extends over 14 amino acids. CDR1 is SNHLY, CDR2 FYNNEI, per germline. Trimming took 4 bases from V and 2 from J, leaving 12 bases between them. DNA of the CDR3: TGTGCCAGCAGTGCTATTGGCATGACCTACGAGCAGTACTTC. Protein: CASSAIGMTYEQYF.

The chain joins TRBV19 to TRBJ1-1; D possibly corresponds to TRBD1 (6 bases). V lost 4 bases and J lost 0, with 12 bases in between. CDR3 length: 15 residues. Germline CDR1 reads LNHDA; CDR2 reads SQIVND (reference sequence). CDR3 coding DNA: TGTGCCAGTAGTACGGACAGCAGTATGAACACTGAAGCTTTCTTT. Protein sequence: CASSTDSSMNTEAFF.